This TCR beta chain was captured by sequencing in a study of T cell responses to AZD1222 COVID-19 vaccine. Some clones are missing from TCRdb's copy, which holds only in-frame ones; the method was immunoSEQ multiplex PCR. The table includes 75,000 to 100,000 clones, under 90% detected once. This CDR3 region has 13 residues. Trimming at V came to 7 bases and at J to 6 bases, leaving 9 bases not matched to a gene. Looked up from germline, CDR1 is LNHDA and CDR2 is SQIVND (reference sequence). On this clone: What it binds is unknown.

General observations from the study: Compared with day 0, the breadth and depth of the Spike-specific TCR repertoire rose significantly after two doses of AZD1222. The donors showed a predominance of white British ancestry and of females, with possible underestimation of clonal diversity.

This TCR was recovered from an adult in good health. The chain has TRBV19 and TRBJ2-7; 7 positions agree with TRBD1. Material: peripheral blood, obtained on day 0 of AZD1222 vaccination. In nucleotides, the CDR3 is TGTGCCAGTAAAGGGACAGTACCCTCCGAGCAGTACTTC. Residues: CASKGTVPSEQYF.